The clone carrying this T cell receptor (beta chain) occurred many times. The read halts 3 residues ahead of the CDR3 end, with the missing end drawn from the germline J gene. The V gene's germline CDR1 is GTSNPN and CDR2 SVGIG (reference sequence). The CDR3 sequence is 17 residues long. This record comes from a study of T cell clonality in common variable immunodeficiency. TCRdb's table, derived via immunoSEQ multiplex PCR, lists solely in-frame clones and lacks some. The data show approximately 57,000 clones, none appearing only once, with about 0.8% held by the ten largest. The J gene is TRBJ2-3, the V gene TRBV30; 7 nucleotides line up with TRBD1. The TCR comes from a person aged 18 to 75 in good health. Sequencing used peripheral blood mononuclear cells. CDR3 sequence: CAWSGTSGTDKQETQYF. The part of the CDR3 DNA that was read is TGTGCCTGGAGTGGGACCTCCGGGACAGACAAGCAAGAGACG. Supplemented by reference TRBV30 and TRBJ2-3, the full variable domain reads SQTIHQWPATLVQPVGSPLSLECTVEGTSNPNLYWYRQAAGRGLQLLFYSVGIGQISSEVPQNLSASRPQDRQFILSSKKLLLSDSGFYLCAWSGTSGTDKQETQYFGPGTRLTVL.